This T cell receptor (beta chain) derives from a study of somatic mutations in cytotoxic T cells in rheumatoid arthritis. The protocol was immunoSEQ multiplex PCR, while the TCRdb copy is restricted to in-frame clones and leaves out a portion. Of 15,000 to 20,000 clones listed, more than 65% are singletons. This receptor was identified in a woman aged 45-65 years in good health. Sequenced input: CD8+ T cells sorted from blood.

The CDR3 DNA reads TGCGCCAGCAGCCGAACAGGGGGCGAGGGGCAGTTCTTC. This gives the protein CASSRTGGEGQFF. J is TRBJ2-1 and V is TRBV4-3; 9 nucleotides agree with TRBD1. The CDR3 has 13 residues. Germline V gene sequence: CDR1 LGHNA, CDR2 YSLEER. J lost 12 bases, V lost 4 bases, and 7 bases had no gene match.